The T cell receptor (beta chain) under discussion was sequenced for a study of Ad26.COV2.S vaccination and SARS-CoV-2 variants. Study-level information: Participants got Ad26.COV2.S intramuscularly, once or twice 56 days apart.

Noted treatment: around 19 received Ad26.COV2.S at low or high dose, single or two shots; several received placebo; per-sample allocation not given. Each sample was drawn 63 days after the first injection (of vaccine or placebo). A Boston adult aged 18-55 years was the donor. Germline V lookup: CDR1 SGDLS, CDR2 YYNGEE. The CDR3 extends over 11 amino acids. The V gene lost 3 bases and the J gene lost 15 bases, with 10 bases spanning the gap. This table comes from immunoSEQ multiplex PCR, and its TCRdb copy is limited to in-frame clones, with some not included. The table lists about 470,000 clones, about nine tenths of them singletons, with roughly 4.3% in the top ten.

The rearrangement joins TRBV9 to TRBJ1-6, with TRBD1 as a possible D gene (5 bases). The TCR comes from a person aged 18-60 years who received the Ad26.COV2.S COVID-19 vaccine or a placebo. This specimen consisted of peripheral blood, obtained in a trial of Ad26.COV2.S vaccine versus placebo. The CDR3 here is CASSDPGDLHF. In nucleotides, the CDR3 is TGTGCCAGCAGCGACCCGGGGGACCTCCACTTT.